This record covers a single T cell receptor beta chain. TCRdb keeps only in-frame clones here, not all; method: immunoSEQ multiplex PCR. Of about 120,000 clones in the sample, 85% to 95% were seen once. The data originate from a study of control samples from healthy donors and cancer patients. The CDR3 totals 14 residues. Trimming took 4 bases from V and 7 from J; bases not matched to a gene: 9. Germline CDR1 and CDR2: LGHDT and YNNKEL (reference sequence). The receptor comes from a man aged 80 or over with head and neck cancer. The sequenced sample was PBMCs. This sequence joins TRBV3-1 (or the pseudogene TRBV3-2) and TRBJ2-7, with TRBD1 identical over 8 bases. CDR3 in amino acids: CASSLRTGLREQYF. CDR3 DNA: TGTGCCAGCAGCCTCCGGACAGGGCTCAGGGAGCAGTACTTC.